Below, 21 T cell receptor beta chains from the same sample are listed, as sequenced in a study of blood T cells in healthy people across ages. Alongside a J-beta primer mix, a sample-barcoded 5' primer served in a second PCR lasting about 6 to 11 cycles. Via MiXCR, TCRdb re-called the 5' RACE reads, giving one row per CDR3 protein. The sample lists some 1.1 million distinct CDR3 sequences; more than 30% were seen once. The sequenced material came from blood. The receptor source for this set is a man younger than 35 in good health.

J is TRBJ2-1 and V is TRBV12-3 or TRBV12-4; TRBD2 matches at 15 bases. CDR3 length equals 15 residues. The ends lost 7 bases at V and 6 bases at J; junction bases unmatched: 4. CDR3 nucleotides: TGTGCCAGCACCGGACTAGCGGGGGGGCTCAATGAGCAGTTCTTC. Translated, it gives CASTGLAGGLNEQFF.

The chain joins TRBV12-3 or TRBV12-4 to TRBJ2-1; no clear D gene. The germline V and J ends were trimmed by 6 bases and 8 bases, with 14 bases remaining between them. This CDR3 contains 13 residues. For the CDR3, the DNA is TGTGCCAGCAGCCCCATCATGTACCATGAGCAGTTCTTC. It yields the protein CASSPIMYHEQFF.

V gene TRBV4-3 combines with J gene TRBJ2-5; a possible D gene is TRBD1 (6 bases). V dropped 0 bases and J dropped 4 bases, with 12 bases sitting between them. Germline V gene sequence: CDR1 LGHNA, CDR2 YSLEER. This CDR3 has 15 amino acids. The CDR3 here is CASSQERGIGETQYF. The CDR3 bases are TGCGCCAGCAGCCAAGAGAGGGGGATTGGAGAGACCCAGTACTTC.

V usage is TRBV9 and J usage is TRBJ1-4, with a weak D call TRBD1 (5 bases). The CDR3 extends over 16 amino acids. Trimming pared 4 bases from V and 6 bases from J, leaving 19 bases between. CDR1 SGDLS and CDR2 YYNGEE come from the germline V gene. CDR3 coding DNA: TGTGCCAGCAGCCCTCCCGGTGGGACCGATTATGAAAAACTGTTTTTT. As protein: CASSPPGGTDYEKLFF. Supplemented by reference TRBV9 and TRBJ1-4, the full variable domain reads DSGVTQTPKHLITATGQRVTLRCSPRSGDLSVYWYQQSLDQGLQFLIQYYNGEERAKGNILERFSAQQFPDLHSELNLSSLELGDSALYFCASSPPGGTDYEKLFFGSGTQLSVL.

This clonotype was found a few times. The chain links TRBV5-1 to TRBJ1-2, with D perhaps matching TRBD1 (6 bases). The germline V gene has CDR1 SGHRS and CDR2 YFSETQ. The CDR3 totals 15 residues. V dropped 5 bases and J dropped 1 base, with 15 bases sitting between them. The CDR3 here is CASRSSGELNYGYTF. Written as DNA, the CDR3 is TGCGCCAGCAGGAGCTCAGGGGAACTTAACTATGGCTACACCTTC.

This chain joins TRBV7-9 and TRBJ2-1; 10 bases line up with TRBD1. After removal of 5 bases from V and 7 bases from J, the junction contained 11 bases not matched to a gene. This CDR3 has 16 residues. In germline, CDR1 is SEHNR, CDR2 FQNEAQ (reference sequence). Written as DNA, the CDR3 is TGTGCCAGCAGCCAACCACGGGACAGGGGCGGAAATGAGCAGTTCTTC. It specifies CASSQPRDRGGNEQFF.

This chain joins TRBV7-3 and TRBJ1-1, with TRBD1 as a possible D gene (6 bases). From germline, CDR1 is SGHTA and CDR2 FQGTGA. V lost 1 base to trimming and J lost 4 bases, with 13 bases between them. The CDR3 has 15 residues. The chain's CDR3 is CASSLSGQSGTEAFF. CDR3 nucleotide sequence: TGTGCCAGCAGCTTAAGCGGACAGTCGGGCACTGAAGCTTTCTTT.

This clonotype was seen more than once but under ten times. The rearrangement uses TRBV6-5 and TRBJ1-1; possibly TRBD1 for D (6 bases). Germline V gives CDR1 MNHEY, CDR2 SVGAGI. This CDR3 spans 15 amino acids. V was clipped by 5 bases and J by 6 bases, with 19 bases between them. The CDR3 is CASSNQQGLLAEAFF. CDR3 in DNA: TGTGCCAGCAGTAACCAACAGGGCTTGTTAGCTGAAGCTTTCTTT.

The genes are TRBV4-2 and TRBJ2-3; 8 bases align to TRBD2. V dropped 0 bases and J dropped 0; count of bases not matched to a gene: 8. Germline V CDR1 and CDR2: LGHNA, YNFKEQ. This CDR3 is built from 18 residues. The CDR3 DNA sequence: TGTGCCAGCAGCCAAGAGGCCAGAGCGGGGGTTAGCACAGATACGCAGTATTTT. It translates to CASSQEARAGVSTDTQYF.

The chain recombines TRBV27 with TRBJ1-1; no reliable D call. Germline CDR1 MNHEY, CDR2 SMNVEV (reference sequence). Trimming pared 3 bases from V and 7 bases from J, leaving 9 bases between. This CDR3 spans 12 amino acids. The CDR3 DNA reads TGTGCCAGCAGTTTCGGAGTCGGTGAAGCTTTCTTT. Translated, it gives CASSFGVGEAFF.

V usage is TRBV7-2 and J usage is TRBJ2-5; D is ambiguous. This CDR3 has 14 amino acids. Trimming took off 2 bases at V and 5 bases at J, with 12 bases between the two ends. From germline, CDR1 is SGHTA and CDR2 FQGNSA. The CDR3 DNA sequence: TGTGCCAGCAGCTTAAGGTCTGACGAGGAGACCCAGTACTTC. Protein sequence: CASSLRSDEETQYF.

This clonotype was seen more than once but under ten times. The junction differs from germline at one of its ends, possibly a read error. The rearrangement uses TRBV6-5 and TRBJ1-2; no firm D call. The CDR3 has 13 amino acids. Germline V gene sequence: CDR1 MNHEY, CDR2 SVGAGI. The DNA for the CDR3 is TGTGCCAACAGTCCAGGACGAGCGGCGGGCTACACCTTC. Protein sequence: CANSPGRAAGYTF.

As concerns this clonotype: Germline and junction disagree at one end, which may indicate a read error. This CDR3 is CASSQARDKTNYGYIF. In DNA, the CDR3 is TGTGCCAGCAGCCAAGCCCGGGACAAGACTAACTATGGCTACATCTTC. The chain joins TRBV4-2 to TRBJ1-2; a possible D gene is TRBD1 (6 bases). Germline values: CDR1 LGHNA, CDR2 YNFKEQ. This CDR3 is built from 16 residues.

V and J are TRBV20-1 and TRBJ2-1, with TRBD1 matching 9 bases. The V gene's germline CDR1 is DFQATT and CDR2 SNEGSKA (reference sequence). V shed 3 bases and J 7 bases; nucleotides not matched to a gene: 10. The CDR3 has 15 residues. The CDR3 sequence: CSASSRDRVWNEQFF. The CDR3 DNA follows: TGCAGTGCTAGTTCCCGGGACAGGGTGTGGAATGAGCAGTTCTTC.

This clonotype has just a few counts. V gene TRBV12-3 or TRBV12-4 combines with J gene TRBJ1-1, with D unresolved. The CDR3 is 11 residues long. Trimming removed 8 bases at V and 10 bases at J, with 14 bases between. CDR3 coding DNA: TGTGCCAGCGGAACGGGCAGTCGAGCTTTCTTT. Its protein is CASGTGSRAFF.

This clonotype was counted at least ten times. This sequence joins TRBV10-3 and TRBJ2-3, with 8 bases aligning to TRBD1. This CDR3 is built from 15 residues. Looked up from germline, CDR1 is ENHRY and CDR2 is SYGVKD. The V segment lost 2 bases and the J segment 6 bases; nucleotides outside the gene matches: 7. The CDR3 loop is CAISEDRGAQDTQYF. The CDR3, as DNA: TGTGCCATCAGTGAGGACAGGGGAGCACAGGATACGCAGTATTTT.

This clonotype was detected only a few times. The CDR3 sequence is CASSPWGRPMADTQYF. The CDR3 bases are TGCGCCAGCAGCCCCTGGGGCAGGCCCATGGCAGATACGCAGTATTTT. This chain uses TRBV5-1 with TRBJ2-3; D might be TRBD1 (5 bases). The CDR3 contains 16 residues. Per germline, CDR1 SGHRS and CDR2 YFSETQ. V shed 4 bases and J shed 4 bases, with 19 bases lying between them.

The chain combines TRBV5-1 with TRBJ1-1; D not resolved. This CDR3 is built from 16 residues. Germline V CDR1 and CDR2: SGHRS, YFSETQ. Trimming pared 1 base from V and 3 bases from J, leaving 16 bases between. CDR3 sequence: CASSLHSPQRHTEAFF. CDR3 coding DNA: TGCGCCAGCAGCTTGCACAGTCCCCAGCGGCACACTGAAGCTTTCTTT.

This clonotype appeared a few times. The CDR3 DNA reads as TGTGCCAGCAGCTTAGTAGCGGGAAGTTCATTCCATACGCAGTATTTT. It translates to CASSLVAGSSFHTQYF. The chain combines TRBV7-2 with TRBJ2-3; 8 nucleotides agree with TRBD2. This CDR3 contains 16 residues. The germline gives CDR1 SGHTA, CDR2 FQGNSA. V lost 1 base, J lost 7 bases, and 10 bases stayed unmatched.

Here the CDR3 reads CASSLLVTGTPNYNEQFF. CDR3 DNA: TGCGCCAGCAGCTTGTTAGTGACCGGGACACCAAACTACAATGAGCAGTTCTTC. The chain is built from TRBV5-1 and TRBJ2-1; perhaps TRBD1 as D (6 bases). CDR1 SGHRS and CDR2 YFSETQ come from the germline V gene. V lost 1 base to trimming and J lost 3 bases, with 20 bases between them. The CDR3 is 18 residues long.

The V and J genes are TRBV6-2 or TRBV6-3 and TRBJ2-5; 8 bases match TRBD2. Germline CDR1 is MNHEY and CDR2 is SVGEGT. The CDR3 is 13 amino acids. CDR3 bases: TGTGCTAGCGCCCAGCGGGGGAAAGAGACCCAGTACTTC. It codes for CASAQRGKETQYF.